A selection of T cell receptor beta chains follows, all from one sample in a study of OX40 agonist ivuxolimab in advanced cancers. Assay used: immunoSEQ multiplex PCR; TCRdb lists only in-frame clones, some missing. The table shows 60,000 or so clones, with roughly 84% occurring only once. Sample: CD4+ or CD8+ T cells sorted from blood, taken in a trial of the OX40 agonist ivuxolimab. The receptor source for this set is an adult with an advanced solid tumor such as melanoma, head and neck, liver or kidney cancer. Each CDR3 is given with its conserved first and last residue. D genes are given only for firm matches. Not every row has a clone size; where given, it reads once, few, many or a size class.

d_call j_call clone_size v_call cdr3_nt cdr3_aa
NA TRBJ2-7 NA TRBV11-3 TGTGCCAGCAGCTTAGAACAGGGCGGGGAGCAGTACTTC CASSLEQGGEQYF
NA TRBJ1-5 NA TRBV5-8 TGTGCCAGCAGCAGGGACCCCCTCAGCAATCAGCCCCAGCATTTT CASSRDPLSNQPQHF
NA TRBJ1-1 NA TRBV6-6 TGTGCCAGCAAGCGTGACCGGAACACTGAAGCTTTCTTT CASKRDRNTEAFF
NA TRBJ1-2 NA TRBV7-2 TGTGCCAGCAGCTACCTCGATCGGGGCTACACCTTC CASSYLDRGYTF
NA TRBJ2-2 NA TRBV27 TGTGCCAGCAGTTCAGGATTGGCATGGAGCGGTAACACCGGGGAGCTGTTTTTT CASSSGLAWSGNTGELFF
NA TRBJ2-6 NA TRBV7-9 TGTGCCAGCAGCGCGAGGGACCACTTCTCTGGGGCCAACGTCCTGACTTTC CASSARDHFSGANVLTF
NA TRBJ1-2 NA TRBV5-6 TGTGCCAGCAGGCCATTTGGGGAGACCTATGGCTACACCTTC CASRPFGETYGYTF
TRBD1 TRBJ2-1 NA TRBV29-1 TGCAGCGTCAGGGGGACCCTCTACAATGAGCAGTTCTTC CSVRGTLYNEQFF
NA TRBJ2-7 few TRBV21-1 TGCGCCAGCAGTGAGGCCGTATACGAGCAGTACTTC CASSEAVYEQYF
NA TRBJ2-5 NA TRBV5-1 TGCGCCAGCAGTACCGGGGTCGCCCAAGAGACCCAGTACTTC CASSTGVAQETQYF
NA TRBJ2-5 NA TRBV6-5 TGTGCCAGCAGCCCCCAGTGGGGACTTCGAGAGACCCAGTACTTC CASSPQWGLRETQYF
TRBD2 TRBJ2-7 NA TRBV19 TGTGCCAGTAGTTCTAGCGGCGTTTACGAGCAGTACTTC CASSSSGVYEQYF
TRBD2 TRBJ2-7 few TRBV2 TGTGCCAGCAGTGAGGACCGGGGGGGAACACGGCAGCAGTACTTC CASSEDRGGTRQQYF
NA TRBJ1-2 NA TRBV19 TGTGCCAGTAGTCCAGGAACGGGGGGCAGAGTCTATGGCTACACCTTC CASSPGTGGRVYGYTF
NA TRBJ2-3 NA TRBV18 TGTGCCAGCTCACCCAGCACAGATACGCAGTATTTT CASSPSTDTQYF
NA TRBJ1-2 NA TRBV28 TGTGCCAGCAGTGGTTACTGGACAGAATATGGCTACACCTTC CASSGYWTEYGYTF
NA TRBJ1-2 NA TRBV25-1 TGTGCCAGCAGTGAATATGGAACCTCCCATGGCTACACCTTC CASSEYGTSHGYTF
NA TRBJ1-2 medium-sized TRBV11-2 TGTGCCAGCAAGGCGGGGGAGACTGGCTACACCTTC CASKAGETGYTF
TRBD1 TRBJ1-2 once TRBV10-2 TGCGCCAGCAGTGCCAACCCGGGACAGGGGAACTATGGCTACACCTTC CASSANPGQGNYGYTF
NA TRBJ2-7 NA TRBV7-2 TGTGCCAGCAGCTTAGGTCCGGGGGCCGTAGGGCAGTACTTC CASSLGPGAVGQYF
NA TRBJ2-7 NA TRBV5-4 TGTGCCAGCAGCCCCGGATCTGGCCGGTACGAGCAGTACTTC CASSPGSGRYEQYF
TRBD2 TRBJ2-1 NA TRBV5-4 TGTGCCAGCAGCTTGGAGCTAGCGGCCTGGGGTGAGCAGTTCTTC CASSLELAAWGEQFF
TRBD2 TRBJ2-7 NA TRBV5-1 TGCGCCAGCAGCACTAGCGGGGGGGCCTACGAGCAGTACTTC CASSTSGGAYEQYF
TRBD1 TRBJ2-7 NA TRBV28 TGTGCCAGCAGGAGAAAACAGGGGTTGGTGGGCTACGAGCAGTACTTC CASRRKQGLVGYEQYF
NA TRBJ2-7 once TRBV5-1 TGCGCCAGCAGCTTGGAAGTTTCCTACGAGCAGTACTTC CASSLEVSYEQYF
NA TRBJ2-4 NA TRBV11-1 TGTGCCAGCAGCCTAAACAAAAACATTCAGTACTTC CASSLNKNIQYF
NA TRBJ2-7 medium-sized TRBV5-4 TGTGCCAGCAGCTTGGGCAGAGACTACGAGCAGTACTTC CASSLGRDYEQYF
TRBD2 TRBJ2-5 few TRBV5-1 TGCGCCAGCAGCGAAGGGACTAGCGGAAAAGAGACCCAGTACTTC CASSEGTSGKETQYF